The rows below give T cell receptor beta chains drawn from one sample of a study of cytomegalovirus exposure and HLA in healthy donors. TCRdb's copy holds only in-frame clones and misses some; the assay was immunoSEQ multiplex PCR. The sample holds 150,000 to 200,000 clones, roughly 86% seen once. The sequenced sample consisted of PBMCs. These receptors all come from a girl aged 10-17 years in good health and CMV-seropositive. CDR3s include the opening cysteine and the closing phenylalanine or tryptophan. The order of the fields is CDR3 protein, CDR3 DNA, clone size, D gene, J gene, V gene. A D gene is named only where the DNA matches it firmly. Clone sizes are given selectively: once, few, many, or a class where the clone is expanded.

CDR3: CASSILANSAKNIQYF; DNA: TGTGCCAGCAGCATCCTTGCGAATTCCGCCAAAAACATTCAGTACTTC; size: -; D: -; J: TRBJ2-4; V: TRBV5-6
CDR3: CASSEYFLRTVSNQPQHF; DNA: TGCGCCAGCAGTGAGTACTTCTTAAGGACAGTTAGCAATCAGCCCCAGCATTTT; size: -; D: -; J: TRBJ1-5; V: TRBV10-2
CDR3: CAWSQKAGGETQYF; DNA: TGTGCCTGGAGCCAAAAGGCGGGGGGAGAGACCCAGTACTTC; size: -; D: TRBD2; J: TRBJ2-5; V: TRBV30
CDR3: CASSIGTRNEKLFF; DNA: TGTGCCAGTAGTATCGGGACACGAAATGAAAAACTGTTTTTT; size: -; D: -; J: TRBJ1-4; V: TRBV19
CDR3: CASSPSGDSQETQYF; DNA: TGCGCCAGCAGCCCGAGTGGTGACAGCCAAGAGACCCAGTACTTC; size: -; D: -; J: TRBJ2-5; V: TRBV5-1
CDR3: CASSGQGFSYEQYF; DNA: TGTGCCAGCAGTGGACAGGGCTTCTCCTACGAGCAGTACTTC; size: -; D: TRBD1; J: TRBJ2-7; V: TRBV9
CDR3: CASSRPGQGRPGYTF; DNA: TGTGCCAGCAGCCGCCCGGGACAGGGTCGACCTGGCTACACCTTC; size: -; D: TRBD1; J: TRBJ1-2; V: TRBV5-6
CDR3: CASRVTWFAVFNYGYTF; DNA: TGTGCCAGCAGGGTAACATGGTTCGCGGTATTTAACTATGGCTACACCTTC; size: -; D: -; J: TRBJ1-2; V: TRBV19
CDR3: CASSSSGLAGGSSYNEQFF; DNA: TGTGCCAGTAGTTCTTCGGGACTAGCGGGGGGGAGCTCCTACAATGAGCAGTTCTTC; size: -; D: TRBD2; J: TRBJ2-1; V: TRBV19
CDR3: CASSVVQGAGSYNEQFF; DNA: TGTGCCAGCAGCGTAGTCCAGGGGGCGGGCTCCTACAATGAGCAGTTCTTC; size: -; D: TRBD1; J: TRBJ2-1; V: TRBV9
CDR3: CASSAATSGAPDTQYF; DNA: TGCGCCAGCAGCGCAGCGACTAGCGGGGCGCCAGATACGCAGTATTTT; size: -; D: TRBD2; J: TRBJ2-3; V: TRBV5-1
CDR3: CASTVRTGRTEAFF; DNA: TGTGCCAGCACCGTCCGGACAGGGAGGACTGAAGCTTTCTTT; size: -; D: TRBD1; J: TRBJ1-1; V: TRBV6-5
CDR3: CASNQPPLQSFF; DNA: TGTGCCAGTAACCAACCCCCCCTACAGAGTTTCTTT; size: many; D: -; J: TRBJ1-1; V: TRBV19
CDR3: CASSLSPGDYNEQFF; DNA: TGTGCCAGCAGTTTATCGCCGGGGGACTACAATGAGCAGTTCTTC; size: -; D: -; J: TRBJ2-1; V: TRBV27
CDR3: CASSLGVAGYEQYF; DNA: TGTGCCAGCAGCTTAGGGGTAGCGGGGTACGAGCAGTACTTC; size: -; D: TRBD2; J: TRBJ2-7; V: TRBV7-8
CDR3: CASSAGQGSEQYF; DNA: TGTGCCAGCAGCGCGGGACAGGGCTCCGAGCAGTACTTC; size: -; D: TRBD1; J: TRBJ2-7; V: TRBV9
CDR3: CASSEGGASTDTQYF; DNA: TGTGCCAGCAGTGAGGGGGGGGCTAGCACAGATACGCAGTATTTT; size: once; D: -; J: TRBJ2-3; V: TRBV6-4
CDR3: CASWLEASYGYTF; DNA: TGTGCCAGCTGGCTCGAGGCGAGCTATGGCTACACCTTC; size: -; D: -; J: TRBJ1-2; V: TRBV6-1
CDR3: CASSESGGGARETQYF; DNA: TGTGCCAGCAGTGAATCGGGCGGGGGGGCCCGAGAGACCCAGTACTTC; size: -; D: TRBD2; J: TRBJ2-5; V: TRBV25-1
CDR3: CASSPRERLTEAFF; DNA: TGTGCCAGCAGCCCCAGGGAAAGGTTGACTGAAGCTTTCTTT; size: -; D: -; J: TRBJ1-1; V: TRBV4-2
CDR3: CASSLLQGVRTEAFF; DNA: TGCGCCAGCAGTCTCTTACAGGGGGTTCGGACTGAAGCTTTCTTT; size: -; D: TRBD1; J: TRBJ1-1; V: TRBV4-1
CDR3: CATHLGTEINYGYTF; DNA: TGTGCCACACATCTCGGGACAGAAATTAACTATGGCTACACCTTC; size: -; D: TRBD1; J: TRBJ1-2; V: TRBV10-3
CDR3: CAWKHPGQGRAFF; DNA: TGTGCCTGGAAACATCCGGGACAGGGACGAGCTTTCTTT; size: -; D: TRBD1; J: TRBJ1-1; V: TRBV30
CDR3: CASSDGTGTHSPLHF; DNA: TGTGCCAGCAGTGATGGGACAGGGACCCATTCACCCCTCCACTTT; size: few; D: TRBD1; J: TRBJ1-6; V: TRBV2
CDR3: CASSLLAGGRETQYF; DNA: TGTGCCAGCAGCCTACTAGCGGGGGGGCGTGAGACCCAGTACTTC; size: once; D: TRBD2; J: TRBJ2-5; V: TRBV7-3
CDR3: CASSPGGSRNTIYF; DNA: TGTGCCAGCAGCCCAGGGGGGAGTCGAAACACCATATATTTT; size: -; D: TRBD1; J: TRBJ1-3; V: TRBV5-8
CDR3: CSDYRNTEAFF; DNA: TGCAGCGATTACAGGAACACTGAAGCTTTCTTT; size: -; D: -; J: TRBJ1-1; V: TRBV29-1
CDR3: CASRKGQGTFYGYTF; DNA: TGTGCCAGCAGAAAGGGACAGGGTACATTCTATGGCTACACCTTC; size: -; D: TRBD1; J: TRBJ1-2; V: TRBV6-5
CDR3: CATRTQGRYGYTF; DNA: TGTGCCACCAGAACACAGGGCAGGTACGGCTACACCTTC; size: -; D: -; J: TRBJ1-2; V: TRBV15
CDR3: CASLGQGGYGYTF; DNA: TGTGCCAGCCTCGGACAGGGAGGCTATGGCTACACCTTC; size: -; D: TRBD1; J: TRBJ1-2; V: TRBV5-4
CDR3: CASSVSPGGYGYTF; DNA: TGTGCCAGTAGTGTATCTCCGGGGGGCTATGGCTACACCTTC; size: few; D: -; J: TRBJ1-2; V: TRBV19
CDR3: CASSQRIGLAGSSYEQYF; DNA: TGTGCCAGCAGCCAGCGAATCGGACTAGCGGGGAGCTCCTACGAGCAGTACTTC; size: -; D: TRBD2; J: TRBJ2-7; V: TRBV7-2
CDR3: CASSDKRISNYEQYF; DNA: TGTGCCAGCAGTGATAAGCGGATTTCGAACTACGAGCAGTACTTC; size: once; D: -; J: TRBJ2-7; V: TRBV2
CDR3: CASGLTSGGADTQYF; DNA: TGTGCCAGCGGCCTGACTAGCGGGGGGGCGGATACGCAGTATTTT; size: -; D: TRBD2; J: TRBJ2-3; V: TRBV7-9
CDR3: CASSEPGRGEAFF; DNA: TGTGCCAGCAGTGAGCCAGGGAGGGGAGAAGCTTTCTTT; size: -; D: -; J: TRBJ1-1; V: TRBV6-1
CDR3: CASSQEWGHQPQHF; DNA: TGTGCCAGCAGCCAAGAATGGGGGCATCAGCCCCAGCATTTT; size: -; D: -; J: TRBJ1-5; V: TRBV14
CDR3: CASSYGDRPNTEAFF; DNA: TGTGCCAGCAGTTACGGGGACAGACCTAACACTGAAGCTTTCTTT; size: -; D: TRBD1; J: TRBJ1-1; V: TRBV6-6
CDR3: CASSAGLRNIQYF; DNA: TGTGCCAGCAGCGCAGGGCTTCGGAACATTCAGTACTTC; size: -; D: -; J: TRBJ2-4; V: TRBV28
CDR3: CASSLSAGGPDTQYF; DNA: TGTGCCAGCAGTTTATCGGCAGGGGGCCCAGATACGCAGTATTTT; size: once; D: TRBD1; J: TRBJ2-3; V: TRBV28
CDR3: CASSKCIPGTEAFF; DNA: TGTGCCAGCAGCAAATGTATTCCCGGGACAGAAGCTTTCTTT; size: -; D: -; J: TRBJ1-1; V: TRBV21-1
CDR3: CATSRDRSRGTEAFF; DNA: TGTGCCACCAGCAGAGACAGGTCTAGGGGCACTGAAGCTTTCTTT; size: -; D: -; J: TRBJ1-1; V: TRBV15
CDR3: CASSRSGQGNTEAFF; DNA: TGCGCCAGCAGCCGATCCGGACAGGGGAATACTGAAGCTTTCTTT; size: -; D: TRBD1; J: TRBJ1-1; V: TRBV5-1
CDR3: CASSLSGNTEAFF; DNA: TGTGCCAGCAGCTTATCAGGGAACACTGAAGCTTTCTTT; size: -; D: -; J: TRBJ1-1; V: TRBV7-9
CDR3: CASSEYRGSYEQYF; DNA: TGTGCCAGCAGTGAATACAGGGGCTCCTACGAGCAGTACTTC; size: -; D: TRBD1; J: TRBJ2-7; V: TRBV6-1
CDR3: CASSLEWEANTEAFF; DNA: TGCGCCAGCAGCTTGGAGTGGGAGGCGAACACTGAAGCTTTCTTT; size: -; D: -; J: TRBJ1-1; V: TRBV5-1
CDR3: CASSQVGGEKTYNEQFF; DNA: TGCGCCAGCAGCCAAGTGGGGGGGGAGAAGACTTACAATGAGCAGTTCTTC; size: once; D: TRBD2; J: TRBJ2-1; V: TRBV4-1
CDR3: CASSFGTSGGASEQFF; DNA: TGTGCCAGCAGCTTCGGGACTAGCGGGGGGGCCAGTGAGCAGTTCTTC; size: -; D: TRBD2; J: TRBJ2-1; V: TRBV7-3
CDR3: CASSPEGGNYGYTF; DNA: TGTGCCAGCAGCCCGGAGGGGGGGAACTATGGCTACACCTTC; size: -; D: -; J: TRBJ1-2; V: TRBV5-6
CDR3: CASSQKQGVPSNQPQHF; DNA: TGTGCCAGCAGTCAAAAACAGGGGGTCCCTAGTAATCAGCCCCAGCATTTT; size: -; D: TRBD1; J: TRBJ1-5; V: TRBV27